These 25 T cell receptor beta chains were all obtained from the same sample, sequenced in a study of cytomegalovirus exposure and HLA in healthy donors. PCR amplification relied on 60 Vbeta primers (plus 13 Jbeta primers). Sequenced by immunoSEQ multiplex PCR; TCRdb stores in-frame clones only, minus some. Among 100,000 or so clones listed, around 80% were seen once. Sequenced: PBMCs. The source of these receptors is a female donor in good health and CMV-seropositive.

CDR3 DNA sequence: TGCGCCAGCAGCCCCCAGGGGGGCTCCTACAATGAGCAGTTCTTC. Amino acid sequence: CASSPQGGSYNEQFF. This rearrangement joins TRBV4-3 to TRBJ2-1, with D perhaps matching TRBD1 (7 bases). V gave up 4 bases and J gave up 0 bases, with 10 bases separating them. This CDR3 has 15 amino acids. Germline values: CDR1 LGHNA, CDR2 YSLEER.

This chain connects TRBV5-1 to TRBJ1-1, with D maybe TRBD1 (5 bases). V lost 6 bases and J 4 bases, leaving 19 bases between the germline ends. The CDR3 totals 15 residues. Germline V gene sequence: CDR1 SGHRS, CDR2 YFSETQ. CDR3 loop: CASTSGQLGPTEAFF. The CDR3 nucleotides are TGCGCCAGCACCTCAGGGCAACTTGGGCCCACTGAAGCTTTCTTT.

The chain recombines TRBV27 with TRBJ1-5; D remains ambiguous. CDR1 and CDR2 (germline): MNHEY, SMNVEV (reference sequence). V gave up 5 bases and J gave up 2 bases, with 7 bases separating them. CDR3 length: 13 amino acids. DNA for the CDR3: TGTGCCAGCAGTATCCGTGGCAATCAGCCCCAGCATTTT. This gives the protein CASSIRGNQPQHF.

Comments on this clone: Its ends do not fully match the called genes, so a read error is possible. The chain has TRBV4-3 and TRBJ1-1; D is uncertain. The CDR3 sequence is 14 residues long. The germline CDR1 and CDR2 sequences are LGHNA and YSLEER. CDR3 nucleotide sequence: TGCGCCAGCAGCCAAAAACAGTTGAATACTGAAGCTTTCTTT. Protein sequence: CASSQKQLNTEAFF.

V usage is TRBV30 and J usage is TRBJ2-1, with 13 bases fitting TRBD2. Unmatched junction bases numbered 3, after V lost 2 bases and J lost 2 bases. CDR3 length: 16 residues. Germline CDR1 GTSNPN, CDR2 SVGIG (reference sequence). DNA for the CDR3: TGTGCCTGGAGTAGGGGGACTAGCGGGGCCTACAATGAGCAGTTCTTC. Translation gives CAWSRGTSGAYNEQFF.

The gene calls are TRBV6-5 and TRBJ2-1, with 11 nucleotides matching TRBD2. The CDR3 consists of 15 residues. CDR1 is MNHEY and CDR2 is SVGAGI in the germline V gene. J was trimmed by 10 bases and V by 7 bases; bases with no gene match: 12. The CDR3 protein is CASTAGLAALEEQFF. The DNA of the CDR3 is TGTGCCAGCACCGCGGGACTAGCGGCCCTCGAGGAGCAGTTCTTC.

The gene calls are TRBV6-1 and TRBJ2-5; D may be TRBD1 (6 bases). V was pared by 6 bases and J by 0 bases, with 11 bases between. In germline, CDR1 is MNHNS, CDR2 SASEGT. The CDR3 has 14 amino acids. This CDR3 reads CASRKTGYQETQYF. For the CDR3, the DNA is TGTGCCAGCAGAAAGACAGGCTACCAAGAGACCCAGTACTTC.

The rearrangement links TRBV7-9 to TRBJ2-1; possible D gene TRBD1, 7 bases. Germline V gene data show CDR1 as SEHNR and CDR2 as FQNEAQ (reference sequence). The CDR3 is 15 amino acids. Trimming removed 5 bases from V and 2 bases from J, with 13 bases in between. CDR3 in DNA: TGTGCCAGCAGCCCCGGAGGGGGCGCCTACAATGAGCAGTTCTTC. Protein: CASSPGGGAYNEQFF.

The V and J genes are TRBV15 and TRBJ2-7; a possible D gene is TRBD1 (5 bases). The CDR3 consists of 15 residues. Trimming stripped 0 bases from V and 4 bases from J, with 13 bases between. Per the germline V gene, CDR1 is LNHNV and CDR2 is YYDKDF (reference sequence). For the CDR3, the DNA is TGTGCCACCAGCAGAGATACCCTCGACAGATACGAGCAGTACTTC. The encoded protein is CATSRDTLDRYEQYF. Complete variable domain (other parts from reference TRBV15 and TRBJ2-7): DAMVIQNPRYQVTQFGKPVTLSCSQTLNHNVMYWYQQKSSQAPKLLFHYYDKDFNNEADTPDNFQSRRPNTSFCFLDIRSPGLGDTAMYLCATSRDTLDRYEQYFGPGTRLTVT.

The chain recombines TRBV6-6 with TRBJ2-3; D might be TRBD2 (6 bases). CDR3 length: 15 amino acids. Germline-derived CDR1 and CDR2 are MNHNY and SVGAGI (reference sequence). V was clipped by 7 bases and J by 0 bases, with 14 bases between them. CDR3 nucleotides: TGTGCCAGCAACTTCGAGCGGGCTAGCACAGATACGCAGTATTTT. Its translation is CASNFERASTDTQYF.

In its sample, this clone was seen a few times. CDR3 nucleotide sequence: TGTGCCAGCAGGAACCCAGGCAACTATGGCTACACCTTC. This encodes CASRNPGNYGYTF. J is TRBJ1-2 and V is TRBV2; no clear D gene. Germline CDR1 SNHLY, CDR2 FYNNEI. V was cut by 6 bases and J by 2 bases, with 10 bases left in between. CDR3 length: 13 residues.

The CDR3 DNA reads TGTGCCAGCAGTCCCCCCCCGCCGGGGGGACACCCCCAGCATTTT. Translating gives CASSPPPPGGHPQHF. This chain joins TRBV28 and TRBJ1-5; D is possibly TRBD1 (6 bases). V was trimmed by 5 bases and J by 10 bases, leaving 21 bases between them. The length of the CDR3 is 15 residues. The germline V gene encodes CDR1 MDHEN and CDR2 SYDVKM.

V is TRBV2 and J is TRBJ2-7; 9 positions match TRBD2. The CDR3 contains 15 residues. Germline CDR1 and CDR2: SNHLY and FYNNEI. Trimming took 6 bases from V and 2 from J; bases not matched to a gene: 8. CDR3 nucleotides: TGTGCCAGCAGCCCCCCGACTAGCGGCCCCTACGAGCAGTACTTC. Its protein is CASSPPTSGPYEQYF. Combining the CDR3 with reference TRBV2 and TRBJ2-7 gives the whole variable domain EPEVTQTPSHQVTQMGQEVILRCVPISNHLYFYWYRQILGQKVEFLVSFYNNEISEKSEIFDDQFSVERPDGSNFTLKIRSTKLEDSAMYFCASSPPTSGPYEQYFGPGTRLTVT.

The chain couples TRBV5-1 to TRBJ2-7; 10 nucleotides agree with TRBD1. The trim removed 4 bases at V and 2 bases at J, leaving 6 bases unmatched. The CDR3 length is 15 residues. CDR1 SGHRS and CDR2 YFSETQ come from the germline V gene. Here the CDR3 reads CASSPGTGEAYEQYF. The CDR3 nucleotides read TGCGCCAGCAGCCCCGGGACAGGGGAGGCCTACGAGCAGTACTTC.

The CDR3 reads CASSLGQTAGNSPLHF. CDR3 DNA: TGTGCCAGCAGCTTAGGACAGACGGCTGGAAATTCACCCCTCCACTTT. This chain uses TRBV7-2 with TRBJ1-6, with a tentative D call TRBD1 (5 bases). Germline V gives CDR1 SGHTA, CDR2 FQGNSA. Trimming removed 1 base from V and 7 bases from J, with 14 bases in between. The CDR3 loop spans 16 amino acids.

V and J are TRBV6-6 and TRBJ1-1, with 7 bases aligning to TRBD1. The CDR3 has 15 amino acids. Germline CDR1 MNHNY, CDR2 SVGAGI (reference sequence). V was pared by 9 bases and J by 0 bases, with 10 bases of the junction left unmatched. The CDR3 sequence is CASHSRGQLNTEAFF. The CDR3 DNA reads TGTGCCAGTCACTCAAGGGGACAGTTGAACACTGAAGCTTTCTTT.

The chain joins TRBV12-5 to TRBJ2-1; 10 nucleotides align to TRBD2. Germline V lookup: CDR1 LGHNT, CDR2 FRNRAP. The junction had 6 bases not matched to a gene; V was cut back by 2 bases and J by 8 bases. The CDR3 runs 15 residues. The CDR3 sequence: CASGLRSSGSHEQFF. CDR3 nucleotide sequence: TGTGCTAGTGGTTTGAGGTCTAGCGGGAGCCATGAGCAGTTCTTC.

The gene calls are TRBV5-6 and TRBJ1-4; 8 positions match TRBD1. Germline assignment: CDR1 SGHDT and CDR2 YYEEEE. The CDR3 covers 15 residues. V dropped 2 bases and J dropped 8; count of bases not matched to a gene: 8. In DNA form, the CDR3 reads TGTGCCAGCAGCTTCTTAGGACAGGGTAAAGAAAAACTGTTTTTT. Protein sequence: CASSFLGQGKEKLFF.

The rearrangement uses TRBV5-1 and TRBJ2-1; 12 bases are shared with TRBD2. CDR3 size: 15 residues. V was pared by 2 bases and J by 4 bases, with 1 base of the junction left unmatched. Germline assignment: CDR1 SGHRS and CDR2 YFSETQ. CDR3 nucleotides: TGCGCCAGCAGCTTACTAGCGGGGGGTTACAATGAGCAGTTCTTC. Its protein product is CASSLLAGGYNEQFF.

The chain employs TRBV7-3 and TRBJ1-1, with D possibly being TRBD1 (6 bases). Germline CDR1 and CDR2: SGHTA and FQGTGA. The germline V and J ends were trimmed by 3 bases and 1 base, with 12 bases remaining between them. CDR3 length: 15 amino acids. The CDR3, as DNA: TGTGCCAGCAGCTTTACGGGAGGGGGGAACACTGAAGCTTTCTTT. Residues: CASSFTGGGNTEAFF.

This chain joins TRBV9 and TRBJ2-2; 7 bases fit TRBD1. Germline V gives CDR1 SGDLS, CDR2 YYNGEE. V shed 1 base and J 4 bases; nucleotides not matched to a gene: 7. This CDR3 is built from 16 residues. In DNA form, the CDR3 reads TGTGCCAGCAGCGTAAGACAGGGCTCTTTCACCGGGGAGCTGTTTTTT. It is translated as CASSVRQGSFTGELFF.

The rearrangement joins TRBV2 to TRBJ2-7; the match to TRBD1 covers 9 bases. J lost 1 base, V lost 6 bases, and 4 bases had no gene match. The CDR3 is 14 residues long. Germline loops: CDR1 SNHLY, CDR2 FYNNEI. The CDR3 loop reads CASSKQGASYEQYF. The DNA of the CDR3 is TGTGCCAGCAGCAAACAGGGGGCGTCCTACGAGCAGTACTTC.

In this sample, this clone turned up a few times. The genes are TRBV2 and TRBJ2-7; perhaps TRBD1 as D (6 bases). Between the trimmed V and J ends, which lost 7 bases and 0 bases, there was a span of 13 bases. The CDR3 loop spans 14 amino acids. Germline values: CDR1 SNHLY, CDR2 FYNNEI. The CDR3 loop reads CASIDRPSSYEQYF. The CDR3 DNA reads as TGTGCCAGCATAGACAGGCCGAGCTCCTACGAGCAGTACTTC.

The V gene is TRBV7-3, the J gene TRBJ2-3; the D gene is possibly TRBD2 (6 bases). This CDR3 contains 15 residues. The V and J ends lost 7 bases and 1 base respectively, with 15 bases between them. CDR1 and CDR2 from the germline V gene are SGHTA and FQGTGA. CDR3 protein: CASTLGGGRTDTQYF. The DNA for the CDR3 is TGTGCCAGCACACTGGGGGGAGGTCGCACAGATACGCAGTATTTT.

The genes are TRBV12-5 and TRBJ2-5; D perhaps matches TRBD2 (6 bases). This CDR3 has 13 residues. V was cut by 5 bases and J by 7 bases, with 14 bases left in between. Per the germline V gene, CDR1 is LGHNT and CDR2 is FRNRAP. CDR3 DNA: TGTGCTAGTGGTAAGCCTGGAGGGGTGACCCAGTACTTC. It encodes CASGKPGGVTQYF. Supplemented by reference TRBV12-5 and TRBJ2-5, the full variable domain reads DARVTQTPRHKVTEMGQEVTMRCQPILGHNTVFWYRQTMMQGLELLAYFRNRAPLDDSGMPKDRFSAEMPDATLATLKIQPSEPRDSAVYFCASGKPGGVTQYFGPGTRLLVL.